This entry concerns a single TCR beta chain. CDR1 and CDR2 (germline): LNHDA, SQIVND (reference sequence). V shed 3 bases, J shed 5 bases, and the junction held 6 bases outside the gene matches. The CDR3 spans 14 residues. Authors' analysis steps: By means of reference gene primer amplification, nucleated cell counts were estimated. Assay: immunoSEQ multiplex PCR; the TCRdb copy retains only in-frame clones and omits some. That table supplies the V and J calls and clone size; D and trimming were determined from the DNA. The sample consists of some 430,000 clones, roughly 91% of them appearing once. Participants were aged roughly 18 to 95 years, lived in around 25 US areas, and enrolled virtually. Participants reported their clinical history, and cohort assignment relied on those reports. This sample was taken from a study of blood T cell repertoires in COVID-19.

The chain carries TRBV19 and TRBJ2-7; 8 nucleotides agree with TRBD1. Sequenced sample: PBMCs or T cells enriched from blood (not recorded which). The source of this sequence is a man between 18 and 35 years old who had recovered from COVID-19. DNA of the CDR3: TGTGCCAGTAGTATTCCAGGGGGCCGCGACGAGCAGTACTTC. This translates into CASSIPGGRDEQYF.